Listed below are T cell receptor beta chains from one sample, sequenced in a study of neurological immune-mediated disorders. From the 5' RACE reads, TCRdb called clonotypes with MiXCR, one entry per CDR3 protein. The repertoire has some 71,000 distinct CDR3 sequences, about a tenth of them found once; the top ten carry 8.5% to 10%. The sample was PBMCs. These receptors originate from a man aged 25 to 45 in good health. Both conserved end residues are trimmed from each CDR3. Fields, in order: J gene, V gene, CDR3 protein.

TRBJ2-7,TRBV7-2,ASRPPGLAPLEQY
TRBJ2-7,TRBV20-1,SARDHRGLAGSYEQY
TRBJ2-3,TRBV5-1,ANSSLAGVTDTRY
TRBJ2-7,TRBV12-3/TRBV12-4,ASILDRGSTYEQY
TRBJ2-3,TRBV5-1,ASSTGLALTDTQY
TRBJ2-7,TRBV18,ASSPVSDRPYEQY
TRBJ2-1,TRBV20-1,SARGRSGSINEQF
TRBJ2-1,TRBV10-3,AISEREVQL
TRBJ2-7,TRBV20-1,SALQTSTDEQY
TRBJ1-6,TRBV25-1,ASSGFGVVNNSPLH
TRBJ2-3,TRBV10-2,ASSSFQRTDTQY
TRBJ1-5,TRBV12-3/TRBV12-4,ASRNRGAGQPQH
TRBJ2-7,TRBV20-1,SARDYPGWQGSSYEQY
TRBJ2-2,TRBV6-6,ASNPGAGGPGELF
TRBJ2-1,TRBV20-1,SARLFPSGSYNEQF
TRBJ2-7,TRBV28,ASSLVAEYEQY
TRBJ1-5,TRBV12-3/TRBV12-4,ASSPTGAGQPQH
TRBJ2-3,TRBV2,ASSEVAAGTQY
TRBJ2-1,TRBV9,ASSVGLASSYNEQF
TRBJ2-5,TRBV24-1,ATSDRTHDDETQY
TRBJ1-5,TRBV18,ASSPPGGAGGQPQH
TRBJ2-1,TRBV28,ASSSQFLPNEQF
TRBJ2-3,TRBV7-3,ASSIQGAGTDTQY
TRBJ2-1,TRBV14,ASSPGTSLNEQF
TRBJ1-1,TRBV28,ASGTLEAF
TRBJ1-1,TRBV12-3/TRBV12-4,ASSFGRLLAF
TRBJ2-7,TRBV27,ASTPVGDTTYEQY
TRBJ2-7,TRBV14,ASSPKDPSGREQN
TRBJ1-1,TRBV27,ASSPGTGGWGF
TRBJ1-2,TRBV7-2,ASSWDRTSGYT
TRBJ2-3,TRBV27,ASSVRGKTDTQY
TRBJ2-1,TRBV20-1,SEKSSYNEQF
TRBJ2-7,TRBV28,AREGQTYEQY
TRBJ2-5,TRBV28,ASRRGLAHETQY
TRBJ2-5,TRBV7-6,ASSSRGGSETQY
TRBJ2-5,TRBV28,ASSLLSGGEETQY
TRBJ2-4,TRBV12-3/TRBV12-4,ASSTDRDFKNIQY
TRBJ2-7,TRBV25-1,ASSLAVFYEQY
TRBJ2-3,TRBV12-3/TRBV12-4,ASSFVTSGREDTQY
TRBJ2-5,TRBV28,ASSLLGTSGSQETQY
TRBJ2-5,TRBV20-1,SARAELAGLGETQY
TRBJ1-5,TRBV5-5,ASSLTGGFGQPQH
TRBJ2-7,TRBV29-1,SVSASWTGGNEQY
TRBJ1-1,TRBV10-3,AISELTGKNTEAF
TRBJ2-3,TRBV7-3,ASSSDLGDTQY
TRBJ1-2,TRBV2,ASSALPGLGYYGYT
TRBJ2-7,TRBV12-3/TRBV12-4,ATGGISSYEQY
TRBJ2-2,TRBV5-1,ASSLAAATGELF
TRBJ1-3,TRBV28,ASRLPGTGFFGNTIY
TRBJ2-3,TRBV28,ASTRWGSGSTDTQY
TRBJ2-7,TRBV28,ASSSVGSYEQY
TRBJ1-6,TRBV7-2,ASSSQRTVNSPLH
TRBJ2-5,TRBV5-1,ASSVGPGEGRQETQY
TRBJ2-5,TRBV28,ASSLNQETQY
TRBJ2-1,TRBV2,ASLLYNEQF
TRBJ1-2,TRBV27,ASSFVGRSYGYT
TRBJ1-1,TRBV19,ATGPLQGVSEAF
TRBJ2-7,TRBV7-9,ASSTTSGRAGEQY